These 13 T cell receptor beta chains came from one sample sequenced in a study of T cells in Graves' hyperthyroidism and ophthalmopathy. The source material, RNA transcripts, was used to amplify TCR beta CDR3 regions. A set of HTBI primers served as the primers for a first-round RT-PCR of the TCR CDR3. Via MiXCR, TCRdb re-called the multiplex PCR reads, giving one row per CDR3 protein. Of about 360,000 distinct CDR3 sequences listed, roughly an eighth are singletons. The specimen sequenced was blood. The receptors were gathered from a woman under 30 with Graves' hyperthyroidism.

The table lists this clonotype with many counts. V and J are TRBV11-2 and TRBJ2-2, with unresolved D. The V gene lost 3 bases and the J gene lost 0 bases, with 8 bases spanning the gap. This CDR3 region has 15 residues. Germline loops: CDR1 SGHAT, CDR2 FQNNGV. The CDR3: CASSFGPANTGELFF. The CDR3 nucleotides read TGTGCCAGCAGCTTTGGGCCAGCGAACACCGGGGAGCTGTTTTTT.

This clonotype was observed at least ten times. The rearrangement uses TRBV27 and TRBJ1-1, with D possibly matching TRBD1 (5 bases). V was cut by 6 bases and J by 1 base, with 12 bases left in between. Germline assignment: CDR1 MNHEY and CDR2 SMNVEV (reference sequence). This CDR3 region has 14 residues. For the CDR3, the DNA is TGTGCCAGCAGCCGACAGCCGAGGAACACTGAAGCTTTCTTT. Its translation: CASSRQPRNTEAFF.

The J gene is TRBJ2-5, the V gene TRBV6-8; 9 bases match TRBD1. Germline V gives CDR1 MNHGY, CDR2 SAAAGT. The junction had 7 bases not matched to a gene; V was cut back by 8 bases and J by 3 bases. The CDR3 covers 14 residues. The CDR3 sequence: CASQATGGEETQYF. The CDR3 DNA reads as TGTGCCAGCCAGGCTACAGGGGGCGAAGAGACCCAGTACTTC.

The chain combines TRBV19 with TRBJ2-7; D possibly corresponds to TRBD1 (5 bases). CDR1 is LNHDA, CDR2 SQIVND, per germline (reference sequence). The V gene lost 2 bases and the J gene lost 3 bases, with 8 bases spanning the gap. The CDR3 loop spans 13 amino acids. CDR3: CASSISRDYEQYF. In DNA, the CDR3 is TGTGCCAGTAGTATAAGCAGGGACTACGAGCAGTACTTC.

The chain recombines TRBV24-1 with TRBJ1-2; D is undetermined. The CDR3 runs to 13 residues. Germline V gives CDR1 KGHDR, CDR2 SFDVKD. Between the trimmed V and J ends, which lost 4 bases and 8 bases, there was a span of 13 bases. CDR3 in DNA: TGTGCCACCAGTGAGAATGACGGGTCCGGCTACACCTTC. Translation: CATSENDGSGYTF.

This clonotype was found many times. The chain carries TRBV28 and TRBJ1-1, with D tentatively TRBD1 (5 bases). The V and J ends lost 2 bases and 5 bases respectively, with 15 bases between them. Germline V gene lookup returns CDR1 MDHEN and CDR2 SYDVKM. The CDR3 runs to 15 residues. The CDR3 DNA reads as TGTGCCAGCAGTTTAACAGGCTTCGGAGAAACTGAAGCTTTCTTT. Its protein product is CASSLTGFGETEAFF.

This clonotype was recorded many times. CDR3 bases: TGTGCCAGCAGCCTCACATCTCTGCATGAGCAGTTCTTC. It codes for CASSLTSLHEQFF. This chain uses TRBV3-1 with TRBJ2-1, with unresolved D. V lost 4 bases to trimming and J lost 8 bases, with 12 bases between them. The CDR3 is 13 residues long. Looked up from germline, CDR1 is LGHDT and CDR2 is YNNKEL (reference sequence).

In this sample, this clonotype turned up many times. This chain joins TRBV24-1 and TRBJ2-3; TRBD1 matches 7 bases. This CDR3 is 16 amino acids long. Germline-derived CDR1 and CDR2 are KGHDR and SFDVKD. The trim removed 3 bases at V and 0 bases at J, leaving 5 bases unmatched. The CDR3 region is CATSDPRQGSTDTQYF. The CDR3 DNA reads TGTGCCACCAGTGATCCTAGACAGGGTAGCACAGATACGCAGTATTTT.

The chain carries TRBV6-5 and TRBJ1-2; a weak D match, TRBD1 (5 bases). V lost 2 bases to trimming and J lost 1 base, with 14 bases between them. This CDR3 is built from 16 residues. Germline lookup yields CDR1 MNHEY and CDR2 SVGAGI. CDR3 sequence (DNA): TGTGCCAGCAGTTACGGGGGGGGAATTGATAACTATGGCTACACCTTC. This translates into CASSYGGGIDNYGYTF.

In this sample, this clonotype turned up many times. The gene calls are TRBV20-1 and TRBJ2-1; the match to TRBD2 covers 7 bases. CDR3 length: 15 residues. V shed 5 bases and J 8 bases; nucleotides not matched to a gene: 15. Germline V gives CDR1 DFQATT, CDR2 SNEGSKA (reference sequence). The CDR3 here is CSAPRGSGDIDEQFF. CDR3 in DNA: TGCAGTGCTCCCCGGGGGAGCGGGGATATTGATGAGCAGTTCTTC.

The genes are TRBV28 and TRBJ2-2; D is unresolved. This CDR3 region has 15 residues. In germline, CDR1 is MDHEN, CDR2 SYDVKM. V lost 8 bases, J lost 4 bases, and 17 bases lay in between. The CDR3 coding sequence is TGTGCCAGCGGGTGGTTGGTTGGTGGCACCGGGGAGCTGTTTTTT. It yields the protein CASGWLVGGTGELFF. Variable domain in full (rest from reference TRBV28 and TRBJ2-2): DVKVTQSSRYLVKRTGEKVFLECVQDMDHENMFWYRQDPGLGLRLIYFSYDVKMKEKGDIPEGYSVSREKKERFSLILESASTNQTSMYLCASGWLVGGTGELFFGEGSRLTVL.

This clonotype was observed a few times. It may be a read error: a sequence one base away is much more abundant. The rearrangement joins TRBV12-3 or TRBV12-4 to TRBJ1-1, with 8 bases that match TRBD1. The CDR3 extends over 15 amino acids. The CDR3 DNA follows: TGTGCCAGCAGTTACAGGACAGGGAGGAACACTGAAGCTTCCTTT. The encoded protein is CASSYRTGRNTEASF.

This clonotype was recorded many times. The chain carries TRBV9 and TRBJ2-1, with D maybe TRBD2 (6 bases). CDR1 is SGDLS and CDR2 is YYNGEE in the germline V gene. V was pared by 0 bases and J by 4 bases, with 14 bases between. The CDR3 contains 16 residues. This chain's CDR3 is CASSVGRVAAYNEQFF. For the CDR3, the DNA is TGTGCCAGCAGCGTAGGCCGGGTAGCGGCGTACAATGAGCAGTTCTTC.